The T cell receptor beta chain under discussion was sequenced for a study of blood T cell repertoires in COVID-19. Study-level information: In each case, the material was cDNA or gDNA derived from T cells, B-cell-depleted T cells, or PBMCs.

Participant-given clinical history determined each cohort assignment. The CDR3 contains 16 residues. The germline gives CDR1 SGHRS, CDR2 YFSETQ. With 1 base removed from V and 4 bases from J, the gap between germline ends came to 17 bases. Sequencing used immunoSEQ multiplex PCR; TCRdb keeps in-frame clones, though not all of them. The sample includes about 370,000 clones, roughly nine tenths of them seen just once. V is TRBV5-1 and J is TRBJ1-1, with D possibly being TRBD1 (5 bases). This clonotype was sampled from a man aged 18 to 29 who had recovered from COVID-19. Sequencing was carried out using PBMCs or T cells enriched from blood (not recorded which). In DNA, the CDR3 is TGCGCCAGCAGCTTGAACCCAGGGATAAGCGCCACTGAAGCTTTCTTT. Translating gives CASSLNPGISATEAFF.